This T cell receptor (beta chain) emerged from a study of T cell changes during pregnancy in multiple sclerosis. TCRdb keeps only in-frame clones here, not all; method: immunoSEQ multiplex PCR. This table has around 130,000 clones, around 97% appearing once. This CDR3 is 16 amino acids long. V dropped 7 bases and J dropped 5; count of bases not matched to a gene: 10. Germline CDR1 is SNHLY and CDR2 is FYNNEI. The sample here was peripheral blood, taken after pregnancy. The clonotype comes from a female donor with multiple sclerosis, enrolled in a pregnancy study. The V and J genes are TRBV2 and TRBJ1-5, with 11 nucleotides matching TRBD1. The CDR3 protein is CASTSRDRGGDQPQHF. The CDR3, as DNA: TGTGCCAGCACGAGTAGGGACAGGGGGGGGGATCAGCCCCAGCATTTT.